This record covers a single TCR beta chain. Trimming took off 6 bases at V and 6 bases at J, with 17 bases between the two ends. The CDR3 contains 14 residues. Germline V gives CDR1 MNHEY, CDR2 SVGAGI. Deep-level running was used for the assay. The repertoire was sequenced with immunoSEQ multiplex PCR; TCRdb's copy has only in-frame clones and lacks some. The repertoire consists of about 1 million clones, with about 75% occurring once and the leading ten covering 1.4% to 1.5%. The source of the sample is a study of shared clonotypes between healthy human individuals. This chain joins TRBV6-5 and TRBJ2-5, with a possible D match to TRBD2 (5 bases). The clonotype comes from a man aged 18 to 35 in good health. Sequenced input: memory CD4+ T cells sorted from blood. Documented subset: CD45RA-negative fraction. The CDR3 sequence is CASSQTGLKKTQYF. The DNA for the CDR3 is TGTGCCAGCAGCCAAACGGGATTGAAGAAGACCCAGTACTTC.